These 26 T cell receptor beta chains originate from one sample sequenced in a study of blood T cell repertoires in COVID-19. TCRdb's copy holds only in-frame clones and misses some; the assay was immunoSEQ multiplex PCR. The sample shows 350,000 to 450,000 clones, 85% of them seen only once. The sequencing input was peripheral blood. The receptors were gathered from a woman under 30 with acute or convalescent COVID-19.

This chain uses TRBV3-1 (or the pseudogene TRBV3-2) with TRBJ1-6; D ambiguous. CDR1 LGHDT and CDR2 YNNKEL come from the germline V gene (reference sequence). V dropped 7 bases and J dropped 9 bases, with 13 bases sitting between them. This CDR3 is 13 amino acids long. The DNA for the CDR3 is TGTGCCAGCACCAGGTCGTCCAGTTCACCCCTCCACTTT. Its protein is CASTRSSSSPLHF.

This chain joins TRBV3-1 (or the pseudogene TRBV3-2) and TRBJ2-7; 7 bases align to TRBD1. Germline V gene lookup returns CDR1 LGHDT and CDR2 YNNKEL (reference sequence). V trimming: 6 bases; J trimming: 6 bases; junction bases outside the gene matches: 8. The CDR3 runs 13 residues. In DNA, the CDR3 is TGTGCCAGCAGGGGAACAGGGGTAGTCGAGCAGTACTTC. Its protein is CASRGTGVVEQYF.

This clone turned up a few times. The chain joins TRBV28 to TRBJ1-3; 12 positions match TRBD1. Germline trimming cut 4 bases from V and 6 bases from J; bases unmatched to any gene: 16. Germline CDR1 MDHEN, CDR2 SYDVKM. The CDR3 covers 19 residues. CDR3 residues: CASSSELTTPGQGANTIYF. The CDR3 nucleotides read TGTGCCAGCAGTTCTGAACTAACCACCCCGGGACAGGGGGCAAACACCATATATTTT.

The CDR3 protein is CASRQGLGQPQHF. CDR3 nucleotide sequence: TGTGCCAGCAGACAGGGTCTCGGTCAGCCCCAGCATTTT. This sequence joins TRBV27 and TRBJ1-5, with D possibly being TRBD1 (6 bases). From germline, CDR1 is MNHEY and CDR2 SMNVEV (reference sequence). V was cut by 6 bases and J by 6 bases, with 12 bases left in between. The CDR3 totals 13 residues.

This clone was picked up one time. J is TRBJ1-5 and V is TRBV5-8; perhaps TRBD1 as D (5 bases). V dropped 3 bases and J dropped 1 base, with 14 bases sitting between them. The CDR3 has 16 amino acids. From germline, CDR1 is SGHTS and CDR2 YDEGEE. Here the CDR3 DNA reads TGTGCCAGCAGCTCCCGCGGGGCTACGAGCAATCAGCCCCAGCATTTT. Its protein product is CASSSRGATSNQPQHF.

In this sample, this clone turned up once. This chain links TRBV19 with TRBJ1-6; D unresolved. The V end was cut by 5 bases, the J end by 3 bases, with 11 bases between. Germline V gene sequence: CDR1 LNHDA, CDR2 SQIVND (reference sequence). This CDR3 is built from 15 residues. The CDR3 loop is CASSLGGSYNSPLHF. CDR3 DNA sequence: TGTGCCAGTAGTCTCGGAGGGAGCTATAATTCACCCCTCCACTTT.

The chain recombines TRBV12-5 with TRBJ1-4, with D perhaps TRBD1 (6 bases). The CDR3 has 13 residues. The germline V gene encodes CDR1 LGHNT and CDR2 FRNRAP. The germline V and J ends were trimmed by 5 bases and 6 bases, with 10 bases remaining between them. For the CDR3, the DNA is TGTGCTAGTGGTCCCGGGACACATGAAAAACTGTTTTTT. It yields the protein CASGPGTHEKLFF.

The chain employs TRBV27 and TRBJ2-7; 13 bases are shared with TRBD2. The germline CDR1 and CDR2 sequences are MNHEY and SMNVEV (reference sequence). This CDR3 has 15 residues. V lost 3 bases, J lost 5 bases, and 4 bases stayed unmatched. This chain's CDR3 is CASSLTSGGSHEQYF. Written as DNA, the CDR3 is TGTGCCAGCAGTTTGACTAGCGGGGGGTCGCACGAGCAGTACTTC.

The chain has TRBV7-2 and TRBJ1-1; TRBD1 matches 9 bases. J was trimmed by 2 bases and V by 4 bases; bases with no gene match: 8. This CDR3 is 16 amino acids long. Germline V gives CDR1 SGHTA, CDR2 FQGNSA. The CDR3 DNA follows: TGTGCCAGCAGCTACTCGTTGGGACAGGGTAACACTGAAGCTTTCTTT. It translates to CASSYSLGQGNTEAFF. Variable domain in full (rest from reference TRBV7-2 and TRBJ1-1): GAGVSQSPSNKVTEKGKDVELRCDPISGHTALYWYRQSLGQGLEFLIYFQGNSAPDKSGLPSDRFSAERTGGSVSTLTIQRTQQEDSAVYLCASSYSLGQGNTEAFFGQGTRLTVV.

The gene calls are TRBV28 and TRBJ1-1, with D perhaps matching TRBD1 (6 bases). The CDR3 totals 16 residues. CDR1 and CDR2 from the germline V gene are MDHEN and SYDVKM. With 0 bases removed from V and 2 bases from J, the gap between germline ends came to 13 bases. This CDR3 is CASSLWNSGQNTEAFF. The DNA for the CDR3 is TGTGCCAGCAGTTTATGGAATTCGGGACAAAACACTGAAGCTTTCTTT.

The chain has TRBV7-9 and TRBJ2-1; 8 bases are shared with TRBD1. Germline V gene data show CDR1 as SEHNR and CDR2 as FQNEAQ (reference sequence). CDR3 length: 16 amino acids. With V trimmed by 5 bases and J by 2 bases, 8 bases remained unmatched. The CDR3 DNA follows: TGTGCCAGCAGCCAAACCACAGGGGGTCCCTACAATGAGCAGTTCTTC. This translates into CASSQTTGGPYNEQFF.

The CDR3 nucleotides read TGTGCCAGCAGCCGAACCTTTAATTTCGGACAGGCTAATGAAAAACTGTTTTTT. It specifies CASSRTFNFGQANEKLFF. The chain has TRBV3-1 (or the pseudogene TRBV3-2) and TRBJ1-4; 7 positions match TRBD1. Germline CDR1 and CDR2: LGHDT and YNNKEL (reference sequence). With V trimmed by 4 bases and J by 3 bases, 14 bases remained unmatched. The CDR3 length is 18 residues.

This chain links TRBV6-5 with TRBJ2-7, with 10 positions matching TRBD1. Per the germline V gene, CDR1 is MNHEY and CDR2 is SVGAGI. After removal of 6 bases from V and 4 bases from J, the junction contained 6 bases not matched to a gene. The CDR3 covers 14 residues. CDR3 nucleotides: TGTGCCAGCAGAGGGACAGGGGACCGGTACGAGCAGTACTTC. Protein sequence: CASRGTGDRYEQYF.

The chain combines TRBV4-1 with TRBJ2-5; weak D call: TRBD2 (6 bases). The germline V gene encodes CDR1 MGHRA and CDR2 YSYEKL. There are 13 residues in the CDR3. V shed 2 bases and J shed 7 bases, with 11 bases lying between them. CDR3 sequence: CASSQSLGGTQYF. CDR3 coding DNA: TGCGCCAGCAGCCAATCTCTGGGGGGGACCCAGTACTTC.

The chain has TRBV28 and TRBJ1-1; weak D call: TRBD1 (5 bases). Germline values: CDR1 MDHEN, CDR2 SYDVKM. This CDR3 has 16 amino acids. Trimming took 3 bases from V and 4 from J, leaving 18 bases between them. The CDR3 nucleotides read TGTGCCAGCAGTTTCTTTTCCGGGACGGGGGGCACTGAAGCTTTCTTT. Its protein product is CASSFFSGTGGTEAFF.

As DNA, the CDR3 is TGTGCCGCAAGCCGACGGGACAGAAGACGGTTCTTC. It yields the protein CAASRRDRRRFF. The chain joins TRBV2 to TRBJ2-1; 7 positions agree with TRBD1. The CDR3 spans 12 residues. Germline CDR1 is SNHLY and CDR2 is FYNNEI. The J segment lost 15 bases and the V segment lost 11 bases, leaving 16 bases of the junction unmatched.

This chain uses TRBV4-1 with TRBJ2-1; 8 bases match TRBD2. Trimming at V came to 2 bases and at J to 6 bases, leaving 6 bases not matched to a gene. The length of the CDR3 is 15 residues. The germline V gene has CDR1 MGHRA and CDR2 YSYEKL. DNA for the CDR3: TGCGCCAGCAGCCAACGGGAGGGCCAAATCAATGAGCAGTTCTTC. Residues: CASSQREGQINEQFF.

The chain links TRBV30 to TRBJ1-1; no definite D call. The V and J ends lost 1 base and 2 bases respectively, with 11 bases between them. Germline V lookup: CDR1 GTSNPN, CDR2 SVGIG (reference sequence). The CDR3 covers 14 residues. CDR3 in DNA: TGTGCCTGGAGTGGGCCCACAGAAAACACTGAAGCTTTCTTT. Amino acid sequence: CAWSGPTENTEAFF.

As DNA, the CDR3 is TGTGCCAGCAGCCTGGGAGACAGGAGTGAGCAGTACTTC. It codes for CASSLGDRSEQYF. V and J are TRBV7-9 and TRBJ2-7, with D perhaps TRBD1 (6 bases). The CDR3 extends over 13 amino acids. CDR1 is SEHNR, CDR2 FQNEAQ, per germline (reference sequence). The V end lost 5 bases, the J end lost 7 bases, and 15 bases lay between the germline ends.

This clone came up once. J is TRBJ1-1 and V is TRBV29-1, with 7 positions matching TRBD1. CDR3 length: 15 amino acids. Trimming cost V 3 bases and J 1 base; bases outside gene matches: 8. Germline V gives CDR1 SQVTM, CDR2 ANQGSEA. This CDR3 reads CSVEGTGDGNTEAFF. Written as DNA, the CDR3 is TGCAGCGTTGAGGGTACAGGGGATGGGAACACTGAAGCTTTCTTT.

This clone was counted between two and nine times. This chain uses TRBV25-1 with TRBJ1-1; 8 bases are a match to TRBD1. Germline V CDR1 and CDR2: MGHDK, SYGVNS. This CDR3 is built from 14 residues. Trimming took 6 bases from V and 3 from J; bases not matched to a gene: 6. CDR3 loop: CASRETGEDTEAFF. The CDR3 nucleotides read TGTGCCAGCAGAGAGACAGGGGAGGACACTGAAGCTTTCTTT.

The genes are TRBV7-8 and TRBJ2-7; 11 positions agree with TRBD1. CDR1 SGHVS and CDR2 FQNEAQ come from the germline V gene. J lost 5 bases, V lost 5 bases, and 5 bases had no gene match. CDR3 length equals 14 residues. The chain's CDR3 is CASSTRTGGDEQYF. DNA of the CDR3: TGTGCCAGCAGCACCCGGACAGGGGGCGACGAGCAGTACTTC.

The V call is TRBV28, the J call TRBJ1-5; tentative D call: TRBD1 (6 bases). The CDR3 totals 18 residues. Between the trimmed V and J ends, which lost 4 bases and 3 bases, there was a span of 22 bases. Looked up from germline, CDR1 is MDHEN and CDR2 is SYDVKM. CDR3 amino acids: CASSSSGDPQVLNQPQHF. CDR3 in DNA: TGTGCCAGCAGTTCCTCAGGGGACCCGCAGGTTCTCAATCAGCCCCAGCATTTT.

This rearrangement joins TRBV6-5 to TRBJ2-5, with TRBD2 matching 8 bases. Trimming cost V 8 bases and J 5 bases; bases outside gene matches: 16. Germline V gives CDR1 MNHEY, CDR2 SVGAGI. CDR3 length: 16 amino acids. CDR3 protein: CASGSSGSRVRETQYF. CDR3 DNA sequence: TGTGCCAGCGGTTCGAGCGGGAGCAGGGTTAGGGAGACCCAGTACTTC.

The chain uses TRBV29-1 and TRBJ1-1; D gene ambiguous. The CDR3 covers 10 residues. Germline V gene sequence: CDR1 SQVTM, CDR2 ANQGSEA. V was trimmed by 5 bases and J by 8 bases, leaving 9 bases between them. The CDR3: CSVHSQEAFF. CDR3 nucleotide sequence: TGCAGCGTTCACAGCCAAGAAGCTTTCTTT.

The chain joins TRBV5-1 to TRBJ2-1, with 11 positions matching TRBD1. In germline, CDR1 is SGHRS, CDR2 YFSETQ. This CDR3 spans 14 amino acids. V gave up 5 bases and J gave up 6 bases; unmatched junction bases: 4. CDR3 protein: CASRSGTGGNEQFF. The CDR3 coding sequence is TGCGCCAGCAGGTCCGGGACAGGGGGCAATGAGCAGTTCTTC. Using reference TRBV5-1 and TRBJ2-1 for the parts outside the CDR3, the full variable domain is KAGVTQTPRYLIKTRGQQVTLSCSPISGHRSVSWYQQTPGQGLQFLFEYFSETQRNKGNFPGRFSGRQFSNSRSEMNVSTLELGDSALYLCASRSGTGGNEQFFGPGTRLTVL.